The rows below give T cell receptor beta chains drawn from one sample of a study of T-cell reconstitution after alpha-beta-depleted transplantation in children. MiXCR was run by TCRdb on the PCR reads, yielding one entry per CDR3 protein. The table lists about 640,000 distinct CDR3 sequences, roughly 17% of them singletons. Sequences were derived from PBMCs from the stem cell graft donor, sampled from the stem cell graft. These TCRs come from a human donor who donated a stem cell graft to a child with acute myeloid leukemia. Both conserved end residues are part of each CDR3. Fields, in order: V gene, clone size, J gene, D gene, CDR3 DNA, CDR3 protein. The D gene is left open where the match is weak. Clone size, where shown, is once, few, many, or a class for clones that have expanded.

v_gene: TRBV6-1; abundance: many; j_gene: TRBJ2-6; d_gene: TRBD1; CDR3nt: TGTGCCAGCAGGCGGTCGGGACAGGGGGCGGAAGGGGCCAACGTCCTGACTTTC; CDR3aa: CASRRSGQGAEGANVLTF
v_gene: TRBV6-5; abundance: many; j_gene: TRBJ1-6; d_gene: NA; CDR3nt: TGTGCCAGCAGTTACTCTGGGAGGCCCCTCCACTTT; CDR3aa: CASSYSGRPLHF
v_gene: TRBV2; abundance: many; j_gene: TRBJ2-7; d_gene: TRBD2; CDR3nt: TGTGCCAGCAGTGGAGCGGGGTCGTACGAGCAGTACTTC; CDR3aa: CASSGAGSYEQYF
v_gene: TRBV20-1; abundance: many; j_gene: TRBJ2-5; d_gene: NA; CDR3nt: TGCAGTGCAGATCAGCAGCCCTTACAAGAGACCCAGTACTTC; CDR3aa: CSADQQPLQETQYF
v_gene: TRBV5-1; abundance: few; j_gene: TRBJ1-6; d_gene: TRBD1; CDR3nt: TGCGCCAGCAGCTTGGGGGACAGGGTTTCACCCCTCCACTTT; CDR3aa: CASSLGDRVSPLHF
v_gene: TRBV20-1; abundance: many; j_gene: TRBJ2-5; d_gene: NA; CDR3nt: TGCAGTGCTAAGGCCACAGTGGGGGAGACCCAGTACTTC; CDR3aa: CSAKATVGETQYF
v_gene: TRBV6-2/TRBV6-3; abundance: NA; j_gene: TRBJ2-7; d_gene: TRBD1; CDR3nt: TGTGCCAGCAGTTCCTTGGACAGGGGCCCCTTCAGCGACGAGCAGTACTTC; CDR3aa: CASSSLDRGPFSDEQYF
v_gene: TRBV20-1; abundance: many; j_gene: TRBJ2-5; d_gene: TRBD2; CDR3nt: TGCAGTGCTAGAGCCCCGGGGGAGGGGACCCAGTACTTC; CDR3aa: CSARAPGEGTQYF
v_gene: TRBV4-3; abundance: NA; j_gene: TRBJ2-3; d_gene: NA; CDR3nt: TGCGCCAGCAGCCAAGGGACAGTCACAGATACGCAGTATTTT; CDR3aa: CASSQGTVTDTQYF
v_gene: TRBV20-1; abundance: many; j_gene: TRBJ1-1; d_gene: NA; CDR3nt: TGCAGTGCTCGAAGACGGACGGGGGCTGAAGCTTTCTTT; CDR3aa: CSARRRTGAEAFF
v_gene: TRBV4-2; abundance: few; j_gene: TRBJ2-2; d_gene: NA; CDR3nt: TGTGCCAGCAGCCAAGAAGGTCTTGGGCACTTCGCGAACACCGGGGAGCTGTTTTTT; CDR3aa: CASSQEGLGHFANTGELFF
v_gene: TRBV11-1; abundance: NA; j_gene: TRBJ2-1; d_gene: TRBD1; CDR3nt: TGTGCCAGCAGCCTGACAGGGGGCTTGGATGAGCAGTTCTTC; CDR3aa: CASSLTGGLDEQFF
v_gene: TRBV11-3; abundance: NA; j_gene: TRBJ2-1; d_gene: NA; CDR3nt: TGTGCCAGCAGCTTACAAGCGGTTGAGCAGTTCTTC; CDR3aa: CASSLQAVEQFF
v_gene: TRBV12-3/TRBV12-4; abundance: few; j_gene: TRBJ2-4; d_gene: TRBD2; CDR3nt: TGTGCCAGCAGTCCCCGGGGGCTAGCGGGGGGCCTACTAGCCAAAAACATTCAGTACTTC; CDR3aa: CASSPRGLAGGLLAKNIQYF
v_gene: TRBV20-1; abundance: many; j_gene: TRBJ1-4; d_gene: TRBD1; CDR3nt: TGCAGTGCTCCCCGGACAGGGGGTGAAAAACTGTTTTTT; CDR3aa: CSAPRTGGEKLFF
v_gene: TRBV20-1; abundance: NA; j_gene: TRBJ2-7; d_gene: NA; CDR3nt: TGCAGTGCTAGCCCATCTGACAGCTACGAGCAGTACTTC; CDR3aa: CSASPSDSYEQYF
v_gene: TRBV10-3; abundance: many; j_gene: TRBJ1-2; d_gene: TRBD1; CDR3nt: TGTGCCATCGGGACAGGGGGAGGCTACACCTTC; CDR3aa: CAIGTGGGYTF
v_gene: TRBV5-6; abundance: NA; j_gene: TRBJ2-3; d_gene: TRBD1; CDR3nt: TGTGCCAGCAGCTTGGTCGGACAGGGCCCCTACACAGATACGCAGTATTTT; CDR3aa: CASSLVGQGPYTDTQYF
v_gene: TRBV10-3; abundance: few; j_gene: TRBJ1-2; d_gene: NA; CDR3nt: TGTGCCATCAGTGCGAAGACAACTAACTATGGCTACACCTTC; CDR3aa: CAISAKTTNYGYTF
v_gene: TRBV20-1; abundance: NA; j_gene: TRBJ1-6; d_gene: NA; CDR3nt: TGCAGTGCTCCTCGGGGGGTGGAGGGGTTTTCACCCCTCCACTTT; CDR3aa: CSAPRGVEGFSPLHF
v_gene: TRBV4-3; abundance: NA; j_gene: TRBJ2-2; d_gene: NA; CDR3nt: TGCGCCAGCAGCCAAGAAAGCCTGTACACCGGGGAGCTGTTTTTT; CDR3aa: CASSQESLYTGELFF
v_gene: TRBV10-2; abundance: many; j_gene: TRBJ2-1; d_gene: TRBD2; CDR3nt: TGCGCCAGCAGTGAGTGGGGGGGCGGGGGGAACAATGAGCAGTTCTTC; CDR3aa: CASSEWGGGGNNEQFF
v_gene: TRBV12-3/TRBV12-4; abundance: NA; j_gene: TRBJ2-2; d_gene: TRBD1; CDR3nt: TGTGCCAGCAGTTTAGACAGGGGGCGATTTACCGGGGAGCTGTTTTTT; CDR3aa: CASSLDRGRFTGELFF
v_gene: TRBV25-1; abundance: many; j_gene: TRBJ2-3; d_gene: TRBD2; CDR3nt: TGTGCCAGCAGTGGGGGACTAGCGGGGGTCCTCGATACGCAGTATTTT; CDR3aa: CASSGGLAGVLDTQYF
v_gene: TRBV27; abundance: few; j_gene: TRBJ2-1; d_gene: NA; CDR3nt: TGTGCCAGCCAAAGGCCGGGGGCCTACAATGAGCAGTTCTTC; CDR3aa: CASQRPGAYNEQFF
v_gene: TRBV10-3; abundance: many; j_gene: TRBJ1-2; d_gene: TRBD1; CDR3nt: TGTGCCATCAGCTCCGGGACAGCCTTCTTCTGGGGCTACACCTTC; CDR3aa: CAISSGTAFFWGYTF
v_gene: TRBV7-2; abundance: NA; j_gene: TRBJ1-4; d_gene: TRBD1; CDR3nt: TGTGCCAGCAGCTTATCAGGGGGCGATGAAAAACTGTTTTTT; CDR3aa: CASSLSGGDEKLFF
v_gene: TRBV29-1; abundance: many; j_gene: TRBJ2-5; d_gene: NA; CDR3nt: TGCAGCGTTGAGGTGGGAGGAGAGACCCAGTACTTC; CDR3aa: CSVEVGGETQYF
v_gene: TRBV7-9; abundance: NA; j_gene: TRBJ1-1; d_gene: NA; CDR3nt: TGTGCCAGCAGCTTAAAGGTATGGGGCGGCACTGAAGCTTTCTTT; CDR3aa: CASSLKVWGGTEAFF
v_gene: TRBV10-2; abundance: NA; j_gene: TRBJ2-3; d_gene: NA; CDR3nt: TGCGCCAGCAGTGGTGGGGGCCTAAGAACAGATACGCAGTATTTT; CDR3aa: CASSGGGLRTDTQYF
v_gene: TRBV11-1; abundance: NA; j_gene: TRBJ1-1; d_gene: TRBD1; CDR3nt: TGTGCCAGCAGCACCCTCAACCCGGGACAGGGGGGGTTCAACACTGAAGCTTTCTTT; CDR3aa: CASSTLNPGQGGFNTEAFF
v_gene: TRBV25-1; abundance: few; j_gene: TRBJ2-7; d_gene: TRBD2; CDR3nt: TGTGCCAGCAGTGTGAGAGCGGGAAGGGTTTCCTACGAGCAGTACTTC; CDR3aa: CASSVRAGRVSYEQYF
v_gene: TRBV7-2; abundance: many; j_gene: TRBJ2-7; d_gene: TRBD2; CDR3nt: TGTGCCAGCAGCCCGGGCGGGACTAGCGGCGAGCAGTACTTC; CDR3aa: CASSPGGTSGEQYF
v_gene: TRBV7-2; abundance: NA; j_gene: TRBJ2-2; d_gene: TRBD2; CDR3nt: TGTGCCAGCAGCCTTAGCGGGGTCGGAACCGGGGAGCTGTTTTTT; CDR3aa: CASSLSGVGTGELFF
v_gene: TRBV5-1; abundance: few; j_gene: TRBJ2-7; d_gene: TRBD1; CDR3nt: TGCGCCAGCAGTCTTCGGTTCAATAGTGGGGACAGCTCCTACGAGCAGTACTTC; CDR3aa: CASSLRFNSGDSSYEQYF
v_gene: TRBV27; abundance: few; j_gene: TRBJ2-3; d_gene: TRBD2; CDR3nt: TGTGCCAGCAGTTTGAATAGCGGGGTGCCAGATACGCAGTATTTT; CDR3aa: CASSLNSGVPDTQYF
v_gene: TRBV7-2; abundance: NA; j_gene: TRBJ2-7; d_gene: TRBD2; CDR3nt: TGTGCCAGCAGCCGTGGGACTAGCGGGGGGTCCTACGAGCAGTACTTC; CDR3aa: CASSRGTSGGSYEQYF
v_gene: TRBV20-1; abundance: many; j_gene: TRBJ2-7; d_gene: NA; CDR3nt: TGCAGTGCTAGTCGGGGGTACGAGCAGTACTTC; CDR3aa: CSASRGYEQYF
v_gene: TRBV6-1; abundance: many; j_gene: TRBJ2-2; d_gene: TRBD2; CDR3nt: TGTGCCAGCAGCCGTTCAACTAGCGCCACCGGGGAGCTGTTTTTT; CDR3aa: CASSRSTSATGELFF
v_gene: TRBV28; abundance: NA; j_gene: TRBJ1-5; d_gene: NA; CDR3nt: TGTGCCAGCAGTGGCGGGGATATCGAAGGGCAGCCCCAGCATTTT; CDR3aa: CASSGGDIEGQPQHF
v_gene: TRBV7-2; abundance: many; j_gene: TRBJ2-1; d_gene: NA; CDR3nt: TGTGCCAGCAGCACACAGGTGTGGGTGGGGAATGAGCAGTTCTTC; CDR3aa: CASSTQVWVGNEQFF
v_gene: TRBV5-5; abundance: many; j_gene: TRBJ1-2; d_gene: TRBD1; CDR3nt: TGTGCCAGCAGCGAATGGACAGGGGGCGGCTATGGCTACACCTTC; CDR3aa: CASSEWTGGGYGYTF
v_gene: TRBV20-1; abundance: many; j_gene: TRBJ2-3; d_gene: TRBD2; CDR3nt: TGCAGTGCTAGAAATAGCGGGGGGTCAGATACGCAGTATTTT; CDR3aa: CSARNSGGSDTQYF
v_gene: TRBV28; abundance: NA; j_gene: TRBJ2-6; d_gene: NA; CDR3nt: TGTGCCAGCAGCCATAAGATGACCCTCAGATCTGGGGCCAACGTCCTGACTTTC; CDR3aa: CASSHKMTLRSGANVLTF
v_gene: TRBV20-1; abundance: NA; j_gene: TRBJ1-5; d_gene: NA; CDR3nt: TGCAGTGCTAGAGCGGGTAGCAATCAGCCCCAGCATTTT; CDR3aa: CSARAGSNQPQHF
v_gene: TRBV20-1; abundance: NA; j_gene: TRBJ1-5; d_gene: NA; CDR3nt: TGCAGTGCCGTCGTAGGGGGGGCTCGTCAGCCCCAGCATTTT; CDR3aa: CSAVVGGARQPQHF
v_gene: TRBV12-3/TRBV12-4; abundance: many; j_gene: TRBJ1-6; d_gene: NA; CDR3nt: TGTGCCAGCAGTTTAGCCGAGCCGGGTAATTCACCCCTCCACTTT; CDR3aa: CASSLAEPGNSPLHF
v_gene: TRBV29-1; abundance: many; j_gene: TRBJ2-1; d_gene: NA; CDR3nt: TGCAGCGCCTGGGCCCAGGGGCAGTTCTTC; CDR3aa: CSAWAQGQFF
v_gene: TRBV20-1; abundance: many; j_gene: TRBJ2-1; d_gene: NA; CDR3nt: TGCAGTGCTAGAGATCGGCGGGGCCTCCAGCCTGAGCAGTTCTTC; CDR3aa: CSARDRRGLQPEQFF
v_gene: TRBV12-5; abundance: NA; j_gene: TRBJ2-5; d_gene: NA; CDR3nt: TGTGCTAGTGGTCTCCAAGTAGAAGAGACCCAGTACTTC; CDR3aa: CASGLQVEETQYF
v_gene: TRBV20-1; abundance: few; j_gene: TRBJ1-2; d_gene: TRBD1; CDR3nt: TGCAGTGCTTTAGACAGGGAGGGTGAAGGGAACTATGGCTACACCTTC; CDR3aa: CSALDREGEGNYGYTF
v_gene: TRBV5-1; abundance: few; j_gene: TRBJ1-4; d_gene: NA; CDR3nt: TGCGCCAGCAGAGTACAACCTGCAACTAATGAAAAACTGTTTTTT; CDR3aa: CASRVQPATNEKLFF
v_gene: TRBV6-5; abundance: few; j_gene: TRBJ2-1; d_gene: NA; CDR3nt: TGTGCCAGCAGTTTCAACCGGTATGAGCAGTTCTTC; CDR3aa: CASSFNRYEQFF
v_gene: TRBV7-9; abundance: few; j_gene: TRBJ1-5; d_gene: NA; CDR3nt: TGTGCCAGCAGCTTCGATACCCCAAATCAGCCCCAGCATTTT; CDR3aa: CASSFDTPNQPQHF
v_gene: TRBV7-9; abundance: NA; j_gene: TRBJ2-4; d_gene: NA; CDR3nt: TGTGCCAGCAGCTCCGTGCTGGGTCTAGCCAAAAACATTCAGTACTTC; CDR3aa: CASSSVLGLAKNIQYF
v_gene: TRBV5-1; abundance: NA; j_gene: TRBJ1-4; d_gene: NA; CDR3nt: TGCGCCAGCAGCTTGTTGGGGACCACTAATGAAAAACTGTTTTTT; CDR3aa: CASSLLGTTNEKLFF
v_gene: TRBV27; abundance: NA; j_gene: TRBJ2-7; d_gene: TRBD2; CDR3nt: TGTGCCAGCAGTTTATATCGTCGAGCGGGGGGAATAATGGGTTCCTACGAGCAGTACTTC; CDR3aa: CASSLYRRAGGIMGSYEQYF
v_gene: TRBV30; abundance: many; j_gene: TRBJ2-1; d_gene: TRBD1; CDR3nt: TGTGCCTGGAGTGTAGGACAGGGAGACAATGAGCAGTTCTTC; CDR3aa: CAWSVGQGDNEQFF
v_gene: TRBV7-2; abundance: many; j_gene: TRBJ2-5; d_gene: NA; CDR3nt: TGTGCCAGCAGCATACCAGGGTACCAAGAGACCCAGTACTTC; CDR3aa: CASSIPGYQETQYF
v_gene: TRBV29-1; abundance: many; j_gene: TRBJ1-1; d_gene: NA; CDR3nt: TGCAGCGTTGGTCGCGACTCTCCCGAAGCTTTCTTT; CDR3aa: CSVGRDSPEAFF